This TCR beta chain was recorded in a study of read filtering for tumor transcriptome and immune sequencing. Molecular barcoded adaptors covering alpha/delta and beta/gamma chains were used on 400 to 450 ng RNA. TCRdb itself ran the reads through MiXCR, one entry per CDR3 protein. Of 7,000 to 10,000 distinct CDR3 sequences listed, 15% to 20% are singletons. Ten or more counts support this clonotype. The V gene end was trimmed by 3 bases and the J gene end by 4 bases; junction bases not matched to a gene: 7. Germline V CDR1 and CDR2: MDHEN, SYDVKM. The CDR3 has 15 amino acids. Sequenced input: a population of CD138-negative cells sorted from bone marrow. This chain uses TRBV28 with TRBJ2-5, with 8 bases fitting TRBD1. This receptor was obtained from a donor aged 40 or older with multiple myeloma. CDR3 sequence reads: CASSLRQGASETQYF. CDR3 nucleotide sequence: TGTGCCAGCAGTTTGAGGCAGGGGGCTTCAGAGACCCAGTACTTC.